This T cell receptor beta chain comes out of a study of neurological immune-mediated disorders. Worth noting for this clonotype: Antigen specificity is unknown.

Specified time point: longitudinal time-point 1 (baseline). The CDR3 is 14 amino acids. With 2 bases removed from V and 6 bases from J, the gap between germline ends came to 10 bases. TCRdb redid the calling of the 5' RACE reads with MiXCR, one entry per CDR3 protein. The sample carries around 76,000 distinct CDR3 sequences, roughly a tenth recorded once. General study points: TCR-beta repertoires seemed private in all groups, with no expanded CDR3 amino acid sequences shared.

Input material: PBMCs. The chain links TRBV12-3 or TRBV12-4 to TRBJ2-2; D is uncertain. The TCR originated in a man younger than 40 in good health. The CDR3 nucleotides read TGTGCCAGCAGTTTACGGTTGTTGTCCGGGGAGCTGTTTTTT. It yields the protein CASSLRLLSGELFF.